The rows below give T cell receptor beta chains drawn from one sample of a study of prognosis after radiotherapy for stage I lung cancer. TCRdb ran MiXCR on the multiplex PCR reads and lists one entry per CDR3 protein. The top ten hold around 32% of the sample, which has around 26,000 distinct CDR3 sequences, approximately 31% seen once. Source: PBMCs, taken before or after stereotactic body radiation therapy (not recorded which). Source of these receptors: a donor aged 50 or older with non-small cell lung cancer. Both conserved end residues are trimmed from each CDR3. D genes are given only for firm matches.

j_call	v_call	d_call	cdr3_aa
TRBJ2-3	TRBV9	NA	ASSVGTGSTDTQY
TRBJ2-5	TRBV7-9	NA	ASSLQRAVGQETQY
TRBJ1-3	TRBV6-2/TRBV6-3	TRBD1	ASSPGTGGISGNTIH
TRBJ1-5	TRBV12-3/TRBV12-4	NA	ASSLTGTNQPQH
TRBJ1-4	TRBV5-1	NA	ASSLWGFGGKLF
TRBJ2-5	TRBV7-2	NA	ASSFLPGLIGGETQY
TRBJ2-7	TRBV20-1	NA	SLHMTGVGEQY
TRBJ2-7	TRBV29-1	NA	SVVEGDAGVRY
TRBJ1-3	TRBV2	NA	ASWRGARDGNTIY
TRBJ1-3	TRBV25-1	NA	ASSESVGISANTIY
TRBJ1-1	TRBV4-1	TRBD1	ASSQGGQLNTEAF
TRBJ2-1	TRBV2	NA	ASRSYNEQF
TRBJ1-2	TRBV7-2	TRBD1	ASSPRDRVNGYT
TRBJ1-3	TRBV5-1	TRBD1	ASSLASGGSGNTIY
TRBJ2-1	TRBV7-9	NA	ASSANWVNEQF
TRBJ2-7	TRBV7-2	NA	ASSFQAAQEQY
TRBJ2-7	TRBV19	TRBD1	ASRNRQGDEQY
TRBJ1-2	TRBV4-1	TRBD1	ASSQNRGGDYGYT
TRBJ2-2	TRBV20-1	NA	SEGGGELF
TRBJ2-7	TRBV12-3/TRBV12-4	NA	ASSSRLAYEQY
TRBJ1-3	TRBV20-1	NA	SATPMKGSSGNTIY
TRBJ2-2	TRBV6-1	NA	ASSAGGPFGELF
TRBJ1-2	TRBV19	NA	ASSIEGSNYGYT
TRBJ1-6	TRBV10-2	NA	ASSESEGYGNSPLH
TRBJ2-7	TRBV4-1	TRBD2	ASSPPSGLAGRHEQY
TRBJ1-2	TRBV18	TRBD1	ASSPDRGRNYGYT
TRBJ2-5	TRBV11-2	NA	ASSLTGAGETQY
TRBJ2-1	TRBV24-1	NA	DTSPLRANNEQF
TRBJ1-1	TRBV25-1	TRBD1	ASSGFYLGQVGNTEAF
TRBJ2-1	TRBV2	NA	ARALGSSYNEQF
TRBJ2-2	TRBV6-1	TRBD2	ASMQNSGANTGELF
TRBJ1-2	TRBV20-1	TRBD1	SAQPGQGNYGYT
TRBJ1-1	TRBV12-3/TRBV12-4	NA	ASSLAVNTEAF
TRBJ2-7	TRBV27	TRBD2	ASSPPPGSAGVYEQY
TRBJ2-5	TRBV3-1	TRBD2	ASSQGTGGFETQY
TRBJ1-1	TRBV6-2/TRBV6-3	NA	ASSYTLNTEAF
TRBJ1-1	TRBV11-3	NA	ASSVRLNTEAF
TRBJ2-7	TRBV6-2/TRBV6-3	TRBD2	ATLPPGLAVYEQY
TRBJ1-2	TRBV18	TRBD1	ASSPPATGGNYGYT
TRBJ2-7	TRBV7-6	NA	ASSKGPNYEQY
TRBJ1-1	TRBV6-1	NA	ATFQGAEAF
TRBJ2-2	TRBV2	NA	ASWGSGELF
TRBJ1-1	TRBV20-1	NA	SASTQMNTEAF
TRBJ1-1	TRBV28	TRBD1	ASSLQMTGAEAF
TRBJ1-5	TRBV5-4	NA	ASSLAPSQPQH
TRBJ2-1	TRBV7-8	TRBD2	ASSDLTSGRVMSNEQF
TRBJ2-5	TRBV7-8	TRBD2	ASSLFLAGGQQETQY
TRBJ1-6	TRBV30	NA	AWMDGYNSPLH
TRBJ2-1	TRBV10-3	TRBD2	AISESDFSSLAGVTSSYNEQF
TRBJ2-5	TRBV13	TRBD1	ASRGQGGGETQY
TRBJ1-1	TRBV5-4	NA	ASSTDTAGEAF
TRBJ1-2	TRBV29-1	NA	SVQGDNYGYT
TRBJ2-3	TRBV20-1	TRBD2	SARAFFGLAGAVDTQY
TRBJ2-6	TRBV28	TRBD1	ASSPGQGAAGANVLT
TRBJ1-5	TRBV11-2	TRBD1	ASSLAQTGSQPQH
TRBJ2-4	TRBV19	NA	ASSITHREDLY
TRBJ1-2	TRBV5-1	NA	ASSLLAGSDSGYT
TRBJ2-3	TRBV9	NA	ASSGLRDTQY